This T cell receptor (beta chain) was recorded in a study of control samples from healthy donors and cancer patients (dated by TCRdb to about 2020). With regard to this clone: The antigen it recognizes is unknown. Base qualities were left out, and no much larger clone turns up one base away.

Libraries were built with the immunoSEQ multiplex PCR assay. In its TCRdb copy, this immuneACCESS table keeps in-frame sequences only and misses some clones. Where compared with another copy, unresolved V genes explain less than half of these, and the others have no known cause. The sample table contains 150,000 to 200,000 clones; only one count was recorded for around 94% of them. In total, the top ten clones hold 1.4% of the sample. Inclusive of the bounding cysteine and phenylalanine, the CDR3 is 16 residues long. Of the read, only the CDR3 DNA is kept; its 48 bases are in frame from base 1. CDR1 and CDR2, looked up from the germline V gene, are WSHSY and SAAADI. Trimming accounts for 3 bases at V and 4 bases at J, while the number of junction bases matched to no gene is 6.

The receptor was derived from a man aged 25 to 40 in good health. In this chain, TRBV10-2 is recombined with TRBJ2-1; 10 of the junction bases match TRBD2. Sequencing input: blood. The CDR3 is CASSDLLAGEYNEQFF. Here is the DNA: TGCGCCAGCAGTGATCTTCTAGCGGGAGAGTACAATGAGCAGTTCTTC.